One sample yielded the 21 T cell receptor beta chains listed below, sequenced in a study of cytomegalovirus exposure and HLA in healthy donors. TCRdb's copy holds only in-frame clones and misses some; the assay was immunoSEQ multiplex PCR. Of approximately 130,000 clones in the sample, about 90% were seen once. The source material was PBMCs. Source of these receptors: a young woman in good health and CMV-seronegative.

V is TRBV6-6 and J is TRBJ1-2; maybe TRBD1 (5 bases). Trimming cost V 8 bases and J 2 bases, with 15 bases left between them. This CDR3 comprises 14 residues. Per germline, CDR1 MNHNY and CDR2 SVGAGI (reference sequence). This CDR3 reads CASRAGGRNYGYTF. The CDR3 DNA reads TGTGCCAGCCGGGCGGGGGGAAGGAACTATGGCTACACCTTC.

This chain connects TRBV28 to TRBJ2-2; 12 bases agree with TRBD2. Germline V gene sequence: CDR1 MDHEN, CDR2 SYDVKM. The CDR3 extends over 16 amino acids. V dropped 8 bases and J dropped 7; count of bases not matched to a gene: 11. The CDR3 reads CASLERWGLAGGELFF. The CDR3 DNA is TGTGCCAGCCTTGAACGCTGGGGACTAGCGGGCGGGGAGCTGTTTTTT.

The V call is TRBV28, the J call TRBJ2-7, with TRBD1 identical over 8 bases. Germline V CDR1 and CDR2: MDHEN, SYDVKM. The CDR3 is 15 amino acids. The junction had 11 bases not matched to a gene; V was cut back by 6 bases and J by 4 bases. The CDR3, as DNA: TGTGCCAGCAGCGCGCATTGGGACAGGAGTTACGAGCAGTACTTC. It encodes CASSAHWDRSYEQYF.

The CDR3 spells CASSEAAGTGGTEAFF. CDR3 coding DNA: TGTGCCAGCAGTGAAGCGGCCGGGACAGGGGGCACTGAAGCTTTCTTT. This rearrangement joins TRBV6-1 to TRBJ1-1, with 11 bases lining up with TRBD1. J lost 4 bases, V lost 0 bases, and 4 bases had no gene match. The CDR3 totals 16 residues. Germline values: CDR1 MNHNS, CDR2 SASEGT.

The CDR3 DNA reads TGCGCCAGCAGCTTAAAAGACAGGGCGAATGAGCAGTTCTTC. Amino acids: CASSLKDRANEQFF. The chain joins TRBV5-1 to TRBJ2-1, with 7 nucleotides matching TRBD1. This CDR3 is built from 14 residues. Germline CDR1 reads SGHRS; CDR2 reads YFSETQ. The junction had 6 bases not matched to a gene; V was cut back by 2 bases and J by 7 bases.

The chain uses TRBV28 and TRBJ1-2, with 8 positions matching TRBD1. CDR1 MDHEN and CDR2 SYDVKM come from the germline V gene. Trimming took 7 bases from V and 6 from J; bases not matched to a gene: 13. The CDR3 loop spans 15 amino acids. Written as DNA, the CDR3 is TGTGCCAGCACACGAAATCCAGGGGGCGCGCATGGCTACACCTTC. It is translated as CASTRNPGGAHGYTF.

The V call is TRBV28, the J call TRBJ1-5; possibly TRBD1 for D (5 bases). The ends were cut back, 4 bases at V and 4 bases at J, with 26 bases in the middle. The CDR3 spans 19 residues. In germline, CDR1 is MDHEN, CDR2 SYDVKM. CDR3 region: CASSYFSGGLSRRNQPQHF. DNA for the CDR3: TGTGCCAGCAGTTATTTTTCGGGGGGACTCTCGCGGCGGAATCAGCCCCAGCATTTT.

The gene calls are TRBV5-6 and TRBJ2-7, with TRBD1 matching over 9 bases. With V trimmed by 0 bases and J by 3 bases, 4 bases remained unmatched. Germline V gene data show CDR1 as SGHDT and CDR2 as YYEEEE. There are 15 residues in the CDR3. This chain's CDR3 is CASSLGGTGSYEQYF. The CDR3 DNA follows: TGTGCCAGCAGCTTGGGGGGGACAGGGAGCTACGAGCAGTACTTC.

This clone was observed once. The same CDR3 is also encoded by other DNA sequences in this sample. The rearrangement links TRBV20-1 to TRBJ2-7; 8 positions match TRBD1. The J segment lost 5 bases and the V segment lost 6 bases, leaving 3 bases of the junction unmatched. The CDR3 runs 11 residues. CDR1 DFQATT and CDR2 SNEGSKA come from the germline V gene (reference sequence). The CDR3 coding sequence is TGCAGTGCCCGGACAGGGAACGAGCAGTACTTC. Protein: CSARTGNEQYF.

The chain employs TRBV7-8 and TRBJ2-7, with TRBD1 matching 8 bases. Trimming took 4 bases from V and 2 from J; bases not matched to a gene: 10. This CDR3 region has 16 residues. The germline CDR1 and CDR2 sequences are SGHVS and FQNEAQ. CDR3 nucleotide sequence: TGTGCCAGCAGCTCCGCAGGGGGCGCCTCAACCTACGAGCAGTACTTC. This encodes CASSSAGGASTYEQYF.

CDR3 protein: CASSLSGRAGYTF. The CDR3 DNA reads TGTGCCAGCAGTTTATCGGGCAGGGCTGGCTACACCTTC. The chain links TRBV27 to TRBJ1-2; a possible D gene is TRBD1 (5 bases). This CDR3 contains 13 residues. The V gene's germline CDR1 is MNHEY and CDR2 SMNVEV (reference sequence). V lost 0 bases to trimming and J lost 7 bases, with 9 bases between them.

The chain combines TRBV18 with TRBJ2-1, with D maybe TRBD2 (6 bases). The ends were cut back, 3 bases at V and 4 bases at J, with 13 bases in the middle. The germline V gene has CDR1 KGHSH and CDR2 LQKENI. CDR3 size: 15 residues. This chain's CDR3 is CASSPGGWYYNEQFF. CDR3 bases: TGTGCCAGCTCACCCGGGGGATGGTATTACAATGAGCAGTTCTTC.

CDR3 amino acids: CASSYHGQGFNEQYF. The CDR3 DNA reads TGTGCCAGCAGTTACCACGGACAGGGGTTCAACGAGCAGTACTTC. The chain joins TRBV6-6 to TRBJ2-7, with TRBD1 matching 9 bases. The CDR3 is 15 residues long. Germline assignment: CDR1 MNHNY and CDR2 SVGAGI (reference sequence). With V trimmed by 2 bases and J by 5 bases, 7 bases remained unmatched.

The CDR3 loop reads CASSFGAGKEQYF. In DNA, the CDR3 is TGTGCCAGCAGTTTTGGAGCTGGAAAGGAGCAGTACTTC. The chain couples TRBV27 to TRBJ2-7, with no clear D. Germline lookup yields CDR1 MNHEY and CDR2 SMNVEV (reference sequence). V lost 3 bases and J 7 bases, leaving 13 bases between the germline ends. The CDR3 consists of 13 residues.

J is TRBJ2-3 and V is TRBV28, with TRBD1 as a possible D gene (6 bases). This CDR3 has 14 amino acids. Germline V gene data show CDR1 as MDHEN and CDR2 as SYDVKM. V was clipped by 4 bases and J by 8 bases, with 16 bases between them. The CDR3 protein is CASSSNNLGGTQYF. In DNA form, the CDR3 reads TGTGCCAGCAGTTCCAACAATCTAGGGGGTACGCAGTATTTT. The full variable domain, with the rest looked up from reference TRBV28 and TRBJ2-3, is DVKVTQSSRYLVKRTGEKVFLECVQDMDHENMFWYRQDPGLGLRLIYFSYDVKMKEKGDIPEGYSVSREKKERFSLILESASTNQTSMYLCASSSNNLGGTQYFGPGTRLTVL.

The chain recombines TRBV6-1 with TRBJ2-3; 9 nucleotides match TRBD1. The ends lost 6 bases at V and 3 bases at J; junction bases unmatched: 4. Germline V CDR1 and CDR2: MNHNS, SASEGT. The CDR3 is made up of 14 amino acids. CDR3 in DNA: TGTGCCAGCAGCCCGGGACAGGGAACAGATACGCAGTATTTT. Amino acid sequence: CASSPGQGTDTQYF.

This clone has just one count. This sequence joins TRBV28 and TRBJ2-4, with a tentative D call TRBD1 (6 bases). This CDR3 comprises 16 residues. Germline CDR1 reads MDHEN; CDR2 reads SYDVKM. The V end lost 6 bases, the J end lost 0 bases, and 15 bases lay between the germline ends. The CDR3 DNA follows: TGTGCCAGCAGCCCGGACAGTATTCTAGCCAAAAACATTCAGTACTTC. Its translation: CASSPDSILAKNIQYF.

The chain combines TRBV23-1 with TRBJ1-4, with TRBD1 identical over 7 bases. Being an ORF, TRBV23-1 has a function that is uncertain. The CDR3 extends over 14 amino acids. The V gene end was trimmed by 6 bases and the J gene end by 3 bases; junction bases not matched to a gene: 4. The CDR3 sequence: CASRQGQSNEKLFF. CDR3 nucleotides: TGCGCCAGCAGACAGGGGCAGTCTAATGAAAAACTGTTTTTT.

The chain recombines TRBV2 with TRBJ2-7; weak D call: TRBD1 (6 bases). Trimming left V 8 bases short and J 6 bases short, with 17 bases between. The germline V gene has CDR1 SNHLY and CDR2 FYNNEI. The length of the CDR3 is 13 residues. CDR3: CASGGGMVVEQYF. DNA of the CDR3: TGTGCCAGCGGTGGGGGCATGGTTGTCGAGCAGTACTTC.

The chain links TRBV15 to TRBJ2-3, with 7 bases fitting TRBD1. The CDR3 is made up of 15 amino acids. V trimming: 3 bases; J trimming: 3 bases; junction bases outside the gene matches: 6. Germline CDR1 is LNHNV and CDR2 is YYDKDF (reference sequence). For the CDR3, the DNA is TGTGCCACCAGCAGCCCGGCCAGGGGGACAGATACGCAGTATTTT. This encodes CATSSPARGTDTQYF.

The rearrangement uses TRBV7-8 and TRBJ2-1; 11 bases fit TRBD2. With V trimmed by 5 bases and J by 9 bases, 15 bases remained unmatched. CDR3 length: 17 amino acids. Germline CDR1 is SGHVS and CDR2 is FQNEAQ. The CDR3 bases are TGTGCCAGCAGCCAACGTGGTTCGGGACTAGCGGTGGGTGAGCAGTTCTTC. Translated: CASSQRGSGLAVGEQFF. The full variable domain, in which reference TRBV7-8 and TRBJ2-1 provide the parts outside the CDR3, is GAGVSQSPRYKVAKRGQDVALRCDPISGHVSLFWYQQALGQGPEFLTYFQNEAQLDKSGLPSDRFFAERPEGSVSTLKIQRTQQEDSAVYLCASSQRGSGLAVGEQFFGPGTRLTVL.